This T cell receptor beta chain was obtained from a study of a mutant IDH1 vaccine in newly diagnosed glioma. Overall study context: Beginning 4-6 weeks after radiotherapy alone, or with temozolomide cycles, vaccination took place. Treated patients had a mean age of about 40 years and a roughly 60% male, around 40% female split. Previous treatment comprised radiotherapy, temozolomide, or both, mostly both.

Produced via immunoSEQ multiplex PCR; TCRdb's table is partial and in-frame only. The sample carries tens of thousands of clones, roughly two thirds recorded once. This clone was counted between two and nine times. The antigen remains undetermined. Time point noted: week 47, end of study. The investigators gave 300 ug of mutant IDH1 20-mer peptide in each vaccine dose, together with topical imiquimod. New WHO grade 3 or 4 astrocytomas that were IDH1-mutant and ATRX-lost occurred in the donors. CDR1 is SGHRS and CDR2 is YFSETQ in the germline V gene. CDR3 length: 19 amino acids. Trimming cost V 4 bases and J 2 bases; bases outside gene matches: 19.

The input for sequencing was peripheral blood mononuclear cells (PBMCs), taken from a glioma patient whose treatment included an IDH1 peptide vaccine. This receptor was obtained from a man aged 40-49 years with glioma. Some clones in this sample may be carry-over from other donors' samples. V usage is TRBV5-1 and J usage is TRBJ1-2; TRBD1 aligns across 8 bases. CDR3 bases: TGCGCCAGCAGCCCGACCCCTCCGACTGCAGGGGGCGCGAACTATGGCTACACCTTC. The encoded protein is CASSPTPPTAGGANYGYTF. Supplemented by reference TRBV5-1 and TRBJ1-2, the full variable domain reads KAGVTQTPRYLIKTRGQQVTLSCSPISGHRSVSWYQQTPGQGLQFLFEYFSETQRNKGNFPGRFSGRQFSNSRSEMNVSTLELGDSALYLCASSPTPPTAGGANYGYTFGSGTRLTVV.